This TCR beta chain was retrieved from a study of T cell responses to AZD1222 COVID-19 vaccine. Overall study results and limits: Nearly half of unique spike-specific TCRs reportedly avoided B.1.351 and B.1.1.7 mutated regions. The peak T cell response came first, and repertoires were sampled only after it.

Trimming removed 7 bases from V and 7 bases from J; junction bases left unmatched: 22. The CDR3 runs to 18 residues. CDR1 MNHEY and CDR2 SMNVEV come from the germline V gene (reference sequence). Sequenced by immunoSEQ multiplex PCR; TCRdb stores in-frame clones only, minus some. The sample consists of about 100,000 clones, about 85% of them appearing once. In its sample, this clone was seen once. Antigen specificity is unknown. Sequences were derived from peripheral blood, sampled on day 0 of AZD1222 vaccination. This TCR came from an adult in good health. The chain recombines TRBV27 with TRBJ1-1; TRBD1 aligns across 9 bases. The CDR3 DNA reads as TGTGCCAGCACCCCGACAGGGGGTAGATGGGCTGGTGGGATTGAAGCTTTCTTT. Protein sequence: CASTPTGGRWAGGIEAFF.